Listed below are T cell receptor beta chains from one sample, sequenced in a study of a mutant IDH1 vaccine in newly diagnosed glioma. The antigens of these receptors remain unknown. The protocol was immunoSEQ multiplex PCR, while the TCRdb copy is restricted to in-frame clones and leaves out a portion. The sample contains fewer than 35,000 clones, roughly 80% of which appear only once. The specimen was PBMCs, collected from a glioma patient whose treatment included an IDH1 peptide vaccine. Source of these receptors: a man aged 25-45 years with glioma. Both conserved end residues are part of each CDR3. D genes are given only for firm matches. Only some rows state a clone size, as once, few, many or a class for expanded clones.

v_call,clone_size,j_call,d_call,cdr3_aa,cdr3_nt
TRBV6-6,-,TRBJ2-5,-,CASSYSTGGLKQYF,TGTGCCAGCAGTTACTCAACAGGGGGACTAAAGCAGTACTTC
TRBV30,-,TRBJ2-6,-,CAWSYLAHRVLSGANVLTF,TGTGCCTGGAGCTATCTCGCCCACAGGGTCCTCTCTGGGGCCAACGTCCTGACTTTC
TRBV7-6,medium-sized,TRBJ1-4,-,CASSSSSWLPNEKLFF,TGTGCCAGCAGCTCGTCGTCTTGGTTACCTAATGAAAAACTGTTTTTT
TRBV5-5,once,TRBJ1-1,TRBD1,CASSLGIGQGNTEAFF,TGTGCCAGCAGCTTGGGGATAGGACAGGGGAACACTGAAGCTTTCTTT
TRBV6-5,-,TRBJ2-1,-,CASSYSRQGFGQFF,TGTGCCAGCAGTTACTCGCGGCAGGGGTTTGGGCAGTTCTTC
TRBV28,-,TRBJ2-7,TRBD2,CASSLWGTSDEQYF,TGTGCCAGCAGTTTATGGGGTACTAGCGACGAGCAGTACTTC
TRBV29-1,-,TRBJ2-3,TRBD2,CSVAGGRAVDTQYF,TGCAGCGTTGCGGGCGGGAGGGCCGTAGATACGCAGTATTTT
TRBV28,-,TRBJ2-6,TRBD1,CASSPDRAGANVLTF,TGTGCCAGCAGTCCGGACAGGGCAGGGGCCAACGTCCTGACTTTC
TRBV21-1,once,TRBJ2-7,-,CASSKGAAGAISSYEQYF,TGTGCCAGCAGCAAAGGGGCGGCAGGGGCCATAAGCTCCTACGAGCAGTACTTC
TRBV2,few,TRBJ2-7,TRBD1,CASSEQGAGTYEQYF,TGTGCCAGCAGTGAACAGGGGGCCGGGACCTACGAGCAGTACTTC
TRBV6-1,-,TRBJ1-2,TRBD1,CASAAGGVNYGYTF,TGTGCCAGTGCCGCAGGGGGCGTTAACTATGGCTACACCTTC
TRBV5-4,-,TRBJ2-3,TRBD1,CASSFGTDLAQYF,TGTGCCAGCAGCTTCGGGACAGATCTCGCGCAGTATTTT
TRBV29-1,-,TRBJ1-4,-,CSVQITNEKLFF,TGCAGCGTACAGATAACTAATGAAAAACTGTTTTTT
TRBV6-5,-,TRBJ1-2,-,CASSWGGDYGYTF,TGTGCCAGCAGTTGGGGGGGGGACTATGGCTACACCTTC
TRBV5-6,medium-sized,TRBJ1-1,TRBD1,CASSPTPDRGTEAFF,TGTGCCAGCAGCCCCACCCCGGACAGGGGAACTGAAGCTTTCTTT
TRBV7-9,-,TRBJ1-1,TRBD1,CASSHETGIGSFF,TGTGCCAGCAGTCACGAGACAGGGATAGGCTCTTTCTTT
TRBV6-6,-,TRBJ2-7,-,CASGPGYEQYF,TGTGCCAGCGGACCTGGCTACGAGCAGTACTTC
TRBV10-3,-,TRBJ2-3,-,CAISAEGTDTQYF,TGTGCCATCAGTGCCGAGGGCACAGATACGCAGTATTTT
TRBV5-8,-,TRBJ1-1,-,CASSFGGGAFF,TGTGCCAGCAGCTTCGGGGGTGGCGCTTTCTTT
TRBV7-2,-,TRBJ2-6,-,CASSLEGPGANVLTF,TGTGCCAGCAGCTTAGAAGGGCCCGGGGCCAACGTCCTGACTTTC
TRBV7-2,-,TRBJ1-2,-,CASSLGISFYGYTF,TGTGCCAGCAGCTTAGGAATCAGCTTCTATGGCTACACCTTC
TRBV4-1,-,TRBJ1-1,TRBD1,CASSHAGTDGNTEAFF,TGCGCCAGCAGCCATGCCGGGACAGATGGGAACACTGAAGCTTTCTTT
TRBV30,-,TRBJ1-5,-,CAWSVFGRGNQPQHF,TGTGCCTGGAGTGTCTTTGGCAGGGGCAATCAGCCCCAGCATTTT
TRBV30,-,TRBJ2-7,TRBD1,CAWGDRVMADEQYF,TGTGCCTGGGGGGACAGGGTAATGGCCGACGAGCAGTACTTC
TRBV28,-,TRBJ1-1,-,CASSGVADNTEAFF,TGTGCCAGCAGCGGGGTCGCAGACAACACTGAAGCTTTCTTT
TRBV7-6,-,TRBJ2-3,TRBD1,CASSLGVPGQNTDTQYF,TGTGCCAGCAGCTTAGGTGTCCCGGGACAGAACACAGATACGCAGTATTTT
TRBV4-1,-,TRBJ1-5,-,CASSTLDMGFSNQPQHF,TGCGCCAGCAGCACGTTGGATATGGGGTTTAGCAATCAGCCCCAGCATTTT
TRBV4-2,once,TRBJ2-1,TRBD1,CASSHPTGNEQFF,TGTGCCAGCAGCCACCCGACAGGGAATGAGCAGTTCTTC
TRBV9,-,TRBJ2-2,-,CASSQGDGELFF,TGTGCCAGCAGCCAGGGTGACGGGGAGCTGTTTTTT
TRBV5-6,-,TRBJ2-1,-,CASSLGGQGEFYNEQFF,TGTGCCAGCAGCTTGGGGGGCCAAGGCGAATTTTACAATGAGCAGTTCTTC
TRBV6-5,few,TRBJ2-6,-,CASSYAGAGANVLTF,TGTGCCAGCAGTTATGCAGGGGCTGGGGCCAACGTCCTGACTTTC
TRBV18,-,TRBJ2-7,TRBD1,CASSLGTGRLGEQYF,TGTGCCAGCAGTCTCGGGACAGGGAGATTGGGGGAGCAGTACTTC
TRBV29-1,once,TRBJ2-2,TRBD2,CSVVGGIGELFF,TGCAGCGTTGTGGGGGGGATCGGGGAGCTGTTTTTT
TRBV5-1,-,TRBJ2-2,-,CASSSGPSNTGELFF,TGCGCCAGCAGCTCGGGACCTTCGAACACCGGGGAGCTGTTTTTT
TRBV5-5,-,TRBJ2-7,-,CASSLWSSDSYEQYF,TGTGCCAGCAGCTTGTGGAGTTCGGATTCCTACGAGCAGTACTTC
TRBV6-5,-,TRBJ2-1,-,CASRPTDDEQFF,TGTGCCAGCAGACCTACGGATGATGAGCAGTTCTTC
TRBV10-3,-,TRBJ2-5,-,CAIRRDTGEGETQYF,TGTGCCATCAGGCGAGACACAGGGGAGGGAGAGACCCAGTACTTC
TRBV19,-,TRBJ2-1,TRBD2,CASSMGSGSGNEQFF,TGTGCCAGTAGTATGGGTAGCGGGAGCGGTAATGAGCAGTTCTTC
TRBV28,-,TRBJ2-1,-,CASTSSSLHINEQFF,TGTGCCAGCACCTCCTCTAGCCTTCACATTAATGAGCAGTTCTTC
TRBV9,-,TRBJ1-1,TRBD1,CASSPRTGGNTEAFF,TGTGCCAGCAGCCCCCGGACAGGAGGGAACACTGAAGCTTTCTTT
TRBV30,-,TRBJ2-5,TRBD1,CAWKLGQGQETQYF,TGTGCCTGGAAATTGGGACAGGGTCAAGAGACCCAGTACTTC
TRBV18,-,TRBJ2-3,TRBD2,CASSPTSGSTDTQYF,TGTGCCAGCTCTCCGACTAGCGGGAGCACAGATACGCAGTATTTT
TRBV27,few,TRBJ2-7,-,CASSFTGFEQYF,TGTGCCAGCAGTTTTACGGGGTTCGAGCAGTACTTC
TRBV7-2,-,TRBJ2-7,-,CASSRTGEGSYEQYF,TGTGCCAGCAGCCGAACGGGTGAAGGGTCCTACGAGCAGTACTTC
TRBV4-1,-,TRBJ2-2,TRBD2,CASSQYGLEREGLTGELFF,TGCGCCAGCAGCCAATACGGACTAGAGCGGGAGGGCCTCACCGGGGAGCTGTTTTTT
TRBV5-1,-,TRBJ2-1,TRBD1,CASSQGQGSYNEQFF,TGCGCCAGCAGCCAGGGACAGGGCTCCTACAATGAGCAGTTCTTC
TRBV9,-,TRBJ2-7,-,CASSPFIHSGGYEQYF,TGTGCCAGCAGCCCCTTCATCCACTCCGGAGGCTACGAGCAGTACTTC
TRBV5-1,-,TRBJ1-2,-,CASSLAGRGDGYTF,TGCGCCAGCAGCTTGGCGGGCAGGGGAGATGGCTACACCTTC
TRBV11-2,-,TRBJ1-4,-,CASSLGAQNSNEKLFF,TGTGCCAGCAGCTTAGGAGCGCAGAATAGTAATGAAAAACTGTTTTTT